This T cell receptor beta chain was captured in a study of cytomegalovirus exposure and HLA in healthy donors. Study-wide results and caveats: A prior analysis recorded that most TCR beta V segments were productive about 90% or about 30% of the time. Reportedly, cytomegalovirus status was diagnosed with high sensitivity and specificity.

Germline trimming cut 0 bases from V and 0 bases from J; bases unmatched to any gene: 1. Germline-derived CDR1 and CDR2 are SGHKS and YYEKEE (reference sequence). The CDR3 is made up of 16 amino acids. A word on this clone: The antigen is undetermined.

The PCR contained 60 Vbeta and 13 Jbeta primers. Original analysis: Approximately 73 million unique TCR beta chains, 9 million to 11 million shared, were counted in a later analysis. Clones were sequenced by immunoSEQ multiplex PCR, and TCRdb holds only the in-frame ones, with some missing. The V and J calls and clone size are taken from that table; D and trimming were inferred from the DNA. The table includes about 160,000 clones, 80% to 90% detected once. The source material was PBMCs. The origin of this receptor is a woman aged 30 to 39 in good health and CMV-seropositive. J is TRBJ2-7 and V is TRBV5-5, with 12 nucleotides matching TRBD2. The CDR3 region has the DNA TGTGCCAGCAGCTTGGGGACTAGCGGGGACTCCTACGAGCAGTACTTC. Amino acid sequence: CASSLGTSGDSYEQYF.